The clone carrying this TCR beta chain was counted at least ten times. TCRdb re-called the RT-PCR reads with MiXCR, one entry per CDR3 protein. The sample gives almost 700,000 distinct CDR3 sequences, around 14% of which show up once; 3.6% is in the top ten. This CDR3 contains 12 residues. Germline assignment: CDR1 MNHNS and CDR2 SASEGT. The V end lost 5 bases, the J end lost 7 bases, and 9 bases lay between the germline ends. The chain employs TRBV6-1 and TRBJ2-1; no clear D. Sequences were obtained from memory CD4+ T cells from blood. The source of this sequence is a female donor in good health, serving as a healthy control. The CDR3 nucleotides are TGTGCCAGCAGTTTGAGCCGGAATGAGCAGTTCTTC. It translates to CASSLSRNEQFF.